This T cell receptor (beta chain) was recovered during a study of OX40 agonist ivuxolimab in advanced cancers. Assay: immunoSEQ multiplex PCR; the TCRdb copy retains only in-frame clones and omits some. The repertoire holds tens of thousands of clones, around nine tenths seen once, with about 0.89% in the top ten. To note about this clone: As yet, its antigen is unknown.

At cycle 4 day 1, cycle 7 day 1, and baseline, blood was sampled. This CDR3 is 15 amino acids long. CDR1 MRHNA and CDR2 SNTAGT come from the germline V gene. V shed 0 bases and J shed 4 bases, with 11 bases lying between them. Study-level results: Some of the lowest clonal expansion was seen in partial responders at 0.1-3.0 mg/kg.

V is TRBV6-4 and J is TRBJ2-3; D is perhaps TRBD1 (6 bases). Sequences were derived from CD4+ or CD8+ T cells sorted from blood, sampled in a trial of the OX40 agonist ivuxolimab. The receptor was isolated from an adult with an advanced solid tumor such as melanoma, head and neck, liver or kidney cancer. CDR3 nucleotides: TGTGCCAGCAGTGACTCGGACAGCCCTCCAGATACGCAGTATTTT. Encoded protein: CASSDSDSPPDTQYF.